This TCR beta chain was found in a study of T cell repertoires in cytomegalovirus infection. Across the whole study: The public TCR beta signatures pointed to both CMV infection and matching HLA type.

With 2 bases removed from V and 5 bases from J, the gap between germline ends came to 5 bases. The germline gives CDR1 SGHNT, CDR2 YYREEE (reference sequence). This CDR3 comprises 11 residues. Whole-study results and caveats: Frequencies of public TCR beta families were cumulated, and this identified carriers of CMV plus the relevant HLA. Within the response measured ex vivo, HLA-C-restricted CMV-specific TCR beta clonotypes were dominant.

This clonotype came up many times. Its antigen is unidentified. TCRdb redid the calling of the reads with MiXCR, one entry per CDR3 protein. The sample has fewer than 550,000 distinct CDR3 sequences, about 15% seen once. This TCR was recovered from a human donor in good health (CMV status not recorded). Some clones in this sample may be carry-over from other donors' samples. This chain joins TRBV5-4 and TRBJ2-7; D is unclear. Sequencing was done on a sample of CD8+ T cells from PBMCs. CDR3 in amino acids: CASSFRNEQYF. For the CDR3, the DNA is TGTGCCAGCAGCTTCCGGAACGAGCAGTACTTC. Supplemented by reference TRBV5-4 and TRBJ2-7, the full variable domain reads ETGVTQSPTHLIKTRGQQVTLRCSSQSGHNTVSWYQQALGQGPQFIFQYYREEENGRGNFPPRFSGLQFPNYSSELNVNALELDDSALYLCASSFRNEQYFGPGTRLTVT.